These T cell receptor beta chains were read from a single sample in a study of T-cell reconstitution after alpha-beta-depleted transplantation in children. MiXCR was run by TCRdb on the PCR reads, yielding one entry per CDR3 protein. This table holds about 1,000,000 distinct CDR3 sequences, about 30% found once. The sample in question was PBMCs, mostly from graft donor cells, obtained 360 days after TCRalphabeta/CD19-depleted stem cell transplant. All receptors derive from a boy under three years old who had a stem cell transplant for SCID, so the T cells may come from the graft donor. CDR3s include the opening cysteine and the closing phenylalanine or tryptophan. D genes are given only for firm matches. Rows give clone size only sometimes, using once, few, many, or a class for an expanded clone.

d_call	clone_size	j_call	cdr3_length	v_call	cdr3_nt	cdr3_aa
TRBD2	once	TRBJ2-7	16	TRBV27	TGTGCCAGCAGTCCATCCGGGGGGGCGCGATCTTACGAGCAGTACTTC	CASSPSGGARSYEQYF
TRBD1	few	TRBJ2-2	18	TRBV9	TGTGCCAGCAGCCTGGGAGAAGCCCCGGGACAGCACACCGGGGAGCTGTTTTTT	CASSLGEAPGQHTGELFF
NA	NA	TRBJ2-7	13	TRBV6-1	TGTGCCAGCATGGCAGGGGAAGCCTACGAGCAGTACTTC	CASMAGEAYEQYF
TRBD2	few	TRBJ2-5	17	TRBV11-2	TGTGCCAGCAGCTTAGACCCAGCGGGGGGTATACAAGAGACCCAGTACTTC	CASSLDPAGGIQETQYF
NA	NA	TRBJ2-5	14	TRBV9	TGTGCCAGCAGCGTAGAGGGGATTGGGGAGACCCAGTACTTC	CASSVEGIGETQYF
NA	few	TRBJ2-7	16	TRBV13	TGTGCCAGCAGCCAGGGTCGGTGGGGTAACGGGGACGAGCAGTACTTC	CASSQGRWGNGDEQYF
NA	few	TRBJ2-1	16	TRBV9	TGTGCCAGCAGCCCCAAAGGGTACCCTAGGTACAATGAGCAGTTCTTC	CASSPKGYPRYNEQFF
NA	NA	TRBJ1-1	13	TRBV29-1	TGCAGCGTTGAGGGGAGGTGGTCCACTGAAGCTTTCTTT	CSVEGRWSTEAFF
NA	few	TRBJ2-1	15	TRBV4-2	TGTGCCAGCAGACTACAGTCCCGGGGCTACAATGAGCAGTTCTTC	CASRLQSRGYNEQFF
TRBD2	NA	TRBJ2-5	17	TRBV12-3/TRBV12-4	TGTGCCAGCAGTTTTCGCGGGACTAGCGGGGCCCAAGAGACCCAGTACTTC	CASSFRGTSGAQETQYF
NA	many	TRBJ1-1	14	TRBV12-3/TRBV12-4	TGTGCCAGCAGTCTACGGGCTGGGAACACTGAAGCTTTCTTT	CASSLRAGNTEAFF
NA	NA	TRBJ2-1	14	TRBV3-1	TGTGCCAGCAGCCTCGGGGCCAGAAACAATGAGCAGTTCTTC	CASSLGARNNEQFF
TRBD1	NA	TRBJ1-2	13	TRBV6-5	TGTGCCAGCAGTCACAGGGGGGTCTATGGCTACACCTTC	CASSHRGVYGYTF
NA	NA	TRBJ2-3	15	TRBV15	TGTGCCACCAGCACCTGGTCTGGTGGCACAGATACGCAGTATTTT	CATSTWSGGTDTQYF